The 30 T cell receptor beta chains listed next were all sequenced from one sample in a study of cytomegalovirus exposure and HLA in healthy donors. 13 Jbeta primers and 60 Vbeta primers were used for the PCR. Assay used: immunoSEQ multiplex PCR; TCRdb lists only in-frame clones, some missing. The sample consists of around 170,000 clones, about three quarters of them appearing once. The sample comprised PBMCs. These receptors were collected from a woman aged 45-65 years in good health and CMV-seropositive.

V usage is TRBV5-1 and J usage is TRBJ1-1, with TRBD1 matching 8 bases. The V gene's germline CDR1 is SGHRS and CDR2 YFSETQ. The length of the CDR3 is 15 residues. V gave up 4 bases and J gave up 0 bases; unmatched junction bases: 5. The CDR3 region has the DNA TGCGCCAGCAGCCCCAGACAGGGGATGAACACTGAAGCTTTCTTT. It codes for CASSPRQGMNTEAFF.

The chain combines TRBV12-5 with TRBJ2-7, with D hard to call. V was cut by 0 bases and J by 3 bases, with 15 bases left in between. The CDR3 runs to 16 residues. Germline CDR1 and CDR2: LGHNT and FRNRAP. The DNA for the CDR3 is TGTGCTAGTGGTTTGGTACTTGGGCAGCCGGACTACGAGCAGTACTTC. It codes for CASGLVLGQPDYEQYF.

The chain uses TRBV28 and TRBJ1-5; D is possibly TRBD1 (6 bases). Germline V lookup: CDR1 MDHEN, CDR2 SYDVKM. The germline V and J ends were trimmed by 5 bases and 3 bases, with 17 bases remaining between them. The CDR3 is 16 amino acids. CDR3 DNA: TGTGCCAGCAGTCGGGCTACAGGGACACACAATCAGCCCCAGCATTTT. As protein: CASSRATGTHNQPQHF.

This clone was found once. This chain links TRBV28 with TRBJ1-5; D gene unclear. The CDR3 totals 13 residues. In germline, CDR1 is MDHEN, CDR2 SYDVKM. V lost 6 bases and J lost 0, with 6 bases in between. CDR3: CASRDYSNQPQHF. The CDR3 nucleotides are TGTGCCAGCAGAGACTATAGCAATCAGCCCCAGCATTTT.

This clone was seen a handful of times. J is TRBJ2-7 and V is TRBV5-1, with 7 bases fitting TRBD2. The germline V gene encodes CDR1 SGHRS and CDR2 YFSETQ. The CDR3 runs to 17 residues. Trimming cost V 2 bases and J 2 bases; bases outside gene matches: 13. Here the CDR3 DNA reads TGCGCCAGCAGCTTAGCCGGGACGAGCGGGACGGCCTACGAGCAGTACTTC. This encodes CASSLAGTSGTAYEQYF. The full variable domain, with the rest looked up from reference TRBV5-1 and TRBJ2-7, is KAGVTQTPRYLIKTRGQQVTLSCSPISGHRSVSWYQQTPGQGLQFLFEYFSETQRNKGNFPGRFSGRQFSNSRSEMNVSTLELGDSALYLCASSLAGTSGTAYEQYFGPGTRLTVT.

J is TRBJ1-1 and V is TRBV7-2, with 7 bases matching TRBD1. The germline gives CDR1 SGHTA, CDR2 FQGNSA. Trimming removed 3 bases from V and 4 bases from J; junction bases left unmatched: 2. There are 13 residues in the CDR3. The CDR3: CASSFRQGTEAFF. CDR3 bases: TGTGCCAGCAGCTTCCGACAGGGCACTGAAGCTTTCTTT.

The chain links TRBV11-2 to TRBJ2-4; TRBD2 agrees at 7 bases. V lost 5 bases to trimming and J lost 12 bases; unmatched junction nucleotides: 13. Per the germline V gene, CDR1 is SGHAT and CDR2 is FQNNGV. There are 14 residues in the CDR3. CDR3 protein: CASSDVASGDSQYF. CDR3 DNA sequence: TGTGCCAGCAGCGACGTTGCTAGCGGCGACAGTCAGTACTTC.

This chain connects TRBV7-8 to TRBJ2-7; 8 bases align to TRBD1. V trimming: 8 bases; J trimming: 0 bases; junction bases outside the gene matches: 6. This CDR3 is built from 14 residues. Germline CDR1 is SGHVS and CDR2 is FQNEAQ. DNA of the CDR3: TGTGCCAGCGCGGGCGGGACAGGCTCCTACGAGCAGTACTTC. Translating it yields CASAGGTGSYEQYF.

The rearrangement joins TRBV19 to TRBJ2-7, with TRBD2 identical over 14 bases. This CDR3 is 15 amino acids long. From germline, CDR1 is LNHDA and CDR2 SQIVND (reference sequence). V lost 7 bases to trimming and J lost 6 bases; unmatched junction nucleotides: 8. In DNA form, the CDR3 reads TGTGCCAGTATCGGGACTAGCGGGAGTCTATCCGAGCAGTACTTC. It encodes CASIGTSGSLSEQYF.

The chain combines TRBV30 with TRBJ2-5; TRBD1 matches at 10 bases. This CDR3 region has 12 residues. J was trimmed by 14 bases and V by 2 bases; bases with no gene match: 8. Germline V gene sequence: CDR1 GTSNPN, CDR2 SVGIG (reference sequence). CDR3 nucleotides: TGTGCCTGGAGTCGGACAGGGGGGTCAATCTACTTC. It codes for CAWSRTGGSIYF.

This clone turned up a few times. V is TRBV4-1 and J is TRBJ1-3; TRBD1 might be the D (6 bases). CDR1 is MGHRA and CDR2 is YSYEKL in the germline V gene. The CDR3 consists of 16 residues. V lost 3 bases, J lost 8 bases, and 20 bases lay in between. The chain's CDR3 is CASSHPRGGAKDTIYF. The CDR3 bases are TGCGCCAGCAGCCATCCTCGGGGGGGGGCTAAAGACACCATATATTTT.

V and J are TRBV11-2 and TRBJ1-2; D unresolved. Germline V gene data show CDR1 as SGHAT and CDR2 as FQNNGV. V was cut by 4 bases and J by 1 base, with 10 bases left in between. The CDR3 runs 14 residues. CDR3 coding DNA: TGTGCCAGCAGCTCGTTCTCCCTTAACTATGGCTACACCTTC. Residues: CASSSFSLNYGYTF.

The CDR3 DNA is TGTGCCAGCTCCGTTAGCGGGAGGGCCTCCGGATTTGGGGCCAACGTCCTGACTTTC. Residues: CASSVSGRASGFGANVLTF. V usage is TRBV18 and J usage is TRBJ2-6; 11 bases fit TRBD2. The J segment lost 3 bases and the V segment lost 6 bases, leaving 13 bases of the junction unmatched. Germline V gene sequence: CDR1 KGHSH, CDR2 LQKENI. This CDR3 region has 19 residues.

This chain's CDR3 is CASSRDRAEPQHF. The CDR3 DNA reads TGTGCCAGCTCACGGGACAGGGCTGAGCCCCAGCATTTT. This rearrangement joins TRBV18 to TRBJ1-5, with 9 nucleotides matching TRBD1. CDR1 is KGHSH and CDR2 is LQKENI in the germline V gene. The J segment lost 8 bases and the V segment lost 4 bases, leaving 3 bases of the junction unmatched. The CDR3 is 13 amino acids.

The rearrangement uses TRBV28 and TRBJ2-3, with D perhaps TRBD1 (6 bases). The CDR3 has 13 amino acids. With 2 bases removed from V and 7 bases from J, the gap between germline ends came to 10 bases. Germline lookup yields CDR1 MDHEN and CDR2 SYDVKM. The CDR3 DNA is TGTGCCAGCAGTTTAGCGGACAGCTATACGCAGTATTTT. Translation: CASSLADSYTQYF.

This clone has more than one count but fewer than ten. At one end the junction does not follow the germline gene, possibly because of a read error. V is TRBV15 and J is TRBJ2-4; 7 nucleotides agree with TRBD1. Germline loops: CDR1 LNHNV, CDR2 YYDKDF (reference sequence). This CDR3 has 17 residues. The CDR3 here is CATSRLTQGQAKNSQYF. DNA for the CDR3: TGTGCCACCAGCAGATTGACACAGGGGCAAGCCAAAAACAGTCAGTACTTC.

This rearrangement joins TRBV19 to TRBJ2-5; 10 nucleotides match TRBD2. Germline CDR1 is LNHDA and CDR2 is SQIVND (reference sequence). J lost 5 bases, V lost 4 bases, and 4 bases had no gene match. This CDR3 has 14 residues. The CDR3 is CASSKEAGGETQYF. DNA for the CDR3: TGTGCCAGTAGTAAGGAAGCGGGGGGGGAGACCCAGTACTTC.

The V call is TRBV28, the J call TRBJ1-4; 9 positions agree with TRBD1. This CDR3 has 12 amino acids. Germline trimming cut 11 bases from V and 5 bases from J; bases unmatched to any gene: 3. From germline, CDR1 is MDHEN and CDR2 SYDVKM. The CDR3 bases are TGTGCCTCCGGGACAGGGAATGAAAAACTGTTTTTT. This codes for CASGTGNEKLFF.

V usage is TRBV28 and J usage is TRBJ1-1, with no clear D. This CDR3 spans 12 amino acids. Germline CDR1 and CDR2: MDHEN and SYDVKM. V lost 7 bases and J 2 bases, leaving 8 bases between the germline ends. The CDR3 DNA sequence: TGTGCCAGCATGGCTTACAACACTGAAGCTTTCTTT. Amino acid sequence: CASMAYNTEAFF.

The CDR3 region has the DNA TGTGCCAGCAGTGAAAGCGGGGCCACAGATACGCAGTATTTT. Translation gives CASSESGATDTQYF. V usage is TRBV6-4 and J usage is TRBJ2-3; 7 bases fit TRBD2. The J segment lost 2 bases and the V segment lost 3 bases, leaving 2 bases of the junction unmatched. Germline V gene sequence: CDR1 MRHNA, CDR2 SNTAGT. CDR3 length: 14 amino acids.

The gene calls are TRBV5-1 and TRBJ1-3; D unclear. V was clipped by 6 bases and J by 4 bases, with 14 bases between them. CDR1 is SGHRS, CDR2 YFSETQ, per germline. The CDR3 is made up of 14 amino acids. CDR3 in DNA: TGCGCCAGCAAGCCCGGGTTCCAAGGAAACACCATATATTTT. Translating it yields CASKPGFQGNTIYF.

CDR3 loop: CASSYSKGWDEKLFF. As DNA, the CDR3 is TGTGCCAGCAGTTACTCTAAGGGGTGGGATGAAAAACTGTTTTTT. The chain recombines TRBV6-5 with TRBJ1-4; maybe TRBD1 (5 bases). The CDR3 totals 15 residues. The ends were cut back, 0 bases at V and 6 bases at J, with 11 bases in the middle. Germline assignment: CDR1 MNHEY and CDR2 SVGAGI.

This clone was detected only a few times. This chain joins TRBV4-2 and TRBJ1-2; D unclear. CDR1 and CDR2 (germline): LGHNA, YNFKEQ. Trimming removed 0 bases at V and 2 bases at J, with 13 bases between. The CDR3 runs to 16 residues. CDR3 protein: CASSQDRRAANYGYTF. The CDR3 DNA sequence: TGTGCCAGCAGCCAAGATAGGCGGGCAGCGAACTATGGCTACACCTTC.

This clone was counted between two and nine times. The CDR3: CASSWGTSAATNEKLFF. DNA for the CDR3: TGTGCCAGCAGTTGGGGGACTTCAGCTGCAACTAATGAAAAACTGTTTTTT. V gene TRBV2 combines with J gene TRBJ1-4, with D perhaps matching TRBD1 (5 bases). The CDR3 totals 17 residues. Trimming removed 5 bases at V and 0 bases at J, with 16 bases between. Germline lookup yields CDR1 SNHLY and CDR2 FYNNEI.

V and J are TRBV30 and TRBJ2-5, with TRBD1 matching over 8 bases. Unmatched junction bases numbered 14, after V lost 2 bases and J lost 0 bases. The germline V gene encodes CDR1 GTSNPN and CDR2 SVGIG (reference sequence). The CDR3 covers 18 residues. The CDR3 loop reads CAWSPPDRDRLYQETQYF. The DNA of the CDR3 is TGTGCCTGGAGTCCACCGGACCGGGACAGGCTGTACCAAGAGACCCAGTACTTC.

The CDR3 bases are TGTGCCAGCAGCTTAATGATTACAGGGTATGAAAAACTGTTTTTT. Translating gives CASSLMITGYEKLFF. The chain links TRBV7-9 to TRBJ1-4, with D possibly matching TRBD1 (6 bases). Trimming pared 2 bases from V and 6 bases from J, leaving 13 bases between. Germline V CDR1 and CDR2: SEHNR, FQNEAQ (reference sequence). The CDR3 length is 15 residues.

This chain uses TRBV5-6 with TRBJ1-1, with a tentative D call TRBD1 (5 bases). The CDR3 runs to 17 residues. V shed 0 bases and J shed 5 bases, with 20 bases lying between them. Germline CDR1 reads SGHDT; CDR2 reads YYEEEE. CDR3 DNA sequence: TGTGCCAGCAGCTTGGTCAAGGGTCCCCTTCGGGGGACTGAAGCTTTCTTT. Amino acids: CASSLVKGPLRGTEAFF.

The chain uses TRBV5-6 and TRBJ2-3; tentative D call: TRBD2 (6 bases). Between the trimmed V and J ends, which lost 4 bases and 1 base, there was a span of 10 bases. The length of the CDR3 is 14 residues. Per the germline V gene, CDR1 is SGHDT and CDR2 is YYEEEE. CDR3 sequence: CASSPGLRTDTQYF. CDR3 in DNA: TGTGCCAGCAGCCCGGGACTCCGCACAGATACGCAGTATTTT.

In its sample, this clone was seen a few times. The rearrangement links TRBV5-6 to TRBJ2-3; 7 nucleotides agree with TRBD2. The V and J ends lost 2 bases and 2 bases, in that order; junction bases with no gene match: 5. The CDR3 is 15 residues long. Germline CDR1 and CDR2: SGHDT and YYEEEE. The CDR3 nucleotides read TGTGCCAGCAGCTTAACCCAGCGGGACACAGATACGCAGTATTTT. This sequence encodes CASSLTQRDTDTQYF.

The J gene is TRBJ1-5, the V gene TRBV7-2; D not certain. The CDR3 runs to 13 residues. Trimming cost V 5 bases and J 0 bases, with 5 bases left between them. Germline V gene lookup returns CDR1 SGHTA and CDR2 FQGNSA. The CDR3 is CASSPSSNQPQHF. Here the CDR3 DNA reads TGTGCCAGCAGCCCTAGTAGCAATCAGCCCCAGCATTTT. The full variable domain, its missing parts supplied by reference TRBV7-2 and TRBJ1-5, is GAGVSQSPSNKVTEKGKDVELRCDPISGHTALYWYRQSLGQGLEFLIYFQGNSAPDKSGLPSDRFSAERTGGSVSTLTIQRTQQEDSAVYLCASSPSSNQPQHFGDGTRLSIL.